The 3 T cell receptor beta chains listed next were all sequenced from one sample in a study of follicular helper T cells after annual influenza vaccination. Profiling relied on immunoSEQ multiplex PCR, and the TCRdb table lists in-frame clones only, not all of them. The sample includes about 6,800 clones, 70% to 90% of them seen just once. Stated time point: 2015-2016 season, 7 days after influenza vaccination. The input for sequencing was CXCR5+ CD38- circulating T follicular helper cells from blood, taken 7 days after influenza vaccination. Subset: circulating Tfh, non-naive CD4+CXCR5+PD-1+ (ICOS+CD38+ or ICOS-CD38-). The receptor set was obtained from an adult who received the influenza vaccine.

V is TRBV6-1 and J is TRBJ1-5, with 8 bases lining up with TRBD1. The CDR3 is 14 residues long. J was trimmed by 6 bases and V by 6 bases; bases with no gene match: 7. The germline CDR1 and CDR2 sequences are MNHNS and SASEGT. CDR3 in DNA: TGTGCCAGCAGAGTTACAGGGGGACCTCAGCCCCAGCATTTT. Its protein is CASRVTGGPQPQHF.

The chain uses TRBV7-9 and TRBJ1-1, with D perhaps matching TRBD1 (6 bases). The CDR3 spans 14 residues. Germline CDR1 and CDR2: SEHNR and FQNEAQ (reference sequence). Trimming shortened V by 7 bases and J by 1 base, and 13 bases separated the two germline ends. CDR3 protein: CASNLGGGNTEAFF. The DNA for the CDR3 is TGTGCCAGCAACCTTGGGGGCGGGAACACTGAAGCTTTCTTT.

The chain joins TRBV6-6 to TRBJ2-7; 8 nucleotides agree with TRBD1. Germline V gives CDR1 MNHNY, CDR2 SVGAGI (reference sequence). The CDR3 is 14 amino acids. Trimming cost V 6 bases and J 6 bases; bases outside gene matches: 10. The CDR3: CASSRGGTGGEQYF. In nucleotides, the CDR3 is TGTGCCAGCAGCCGAGGCGGGACAGGTGGCGAGCAGTACTTC.